This TCR beta chain comes out of a study of post-analysis software for immune sequencing data. Whole-study context: The courses of disease that were included comprised relapsing-remitting, secondary progressive and progressive-relapsing multiple sclerosis. Study conclusions and caveats: There was significantly lower normalized Chao1 diversity in multiple sclerosis patients than in controls. Co-batched samples clustered tightly together by F measure. TRBV segments more frequent in patients than in controls numbered five and included TRBV5-6, TRBV5-1 and TRBV20-1.

This CDR3 region has 11 residues. Germline CDR1 and CDR2: SQVTM and ANQGSEA. A word on this clonotype: Its target is unknown.

Tagging with unique molecular identifiers was a feature of the TCR beta cDNA libraries. Some 500,000 cDNA molecules came from roughly 1 to 10 million T cells. TCRdb re-called the PCR reads with MiXCR, one entry per CDR3 protein. The sample lists fewer than 900,000 distinct CDR3 sequences; about half were seen once. This TCR was recovered from a girl aged 5 to 17 with multiple sclerosis. What was sequenced was blood. The chain is built from TRBV29-1 and TRBJ1-2; D uncertain. CDR3 sequence reads: CGAEGRDGYTF. In DNA, the CDR3 is TGCGGCGCCGAGGGTAGGGATGGCTACACCTTC. Supplemented by reference TRBV29-1 and TRBJ1-2, the full variable domain reads SAVISQKPSRDICQRGTSLTIQCQVDSQVTMMFWYRQQPGQSLTLIATANQGSEATYESGFVIDKFPISRPNLTFSTLTVSNMSPEDSSIYLCGAEGRDGYTFGSGTRLTVV.